This T cell receptor (beta chain) was found in a study of T-cell reconstitution after alpha-beta-depleted transplantation in children. Trimming took 1 base from V and 5 from J, leaving 18 bases between them. CDR3 length: 16 amino acids. CDR1 and CDR2 (germline): DFQATT, SNEGSKA (reference sequence). Unique molecular identifiers were incorporated when the TCRbeta library was constructed. Each CDR3 protein gets one entry after TCRdb re-called the PCR reads with MiXCR. This sample carries approximately 420,000 distinct CDR3 sequences, under 13% of them seen once, and the ten largest clones take roughly 6%. This clonotype was observed a handful of times.

V and J are TRBV20-1 and TRBJ2-1; D is unclear. This clonotype originated in a human donor who donated a stem cell graft to a child with acute myeloid leukemia. Sequences were derived from PBMCs from the stem cell graft donor, sampled from the stem cell graft. This CDR3 reads CSARAVEAGRNNEQFF. Here the CDR3 DNA reads TGCAGTGCTAGAGCCGTCGAGGCCGGAAGAAACAATGAGCAGTTCTTC.